The 27 T cell receptor beta chains listed next were all sequenced from one sample in a study of OX40 agonist ivuxolimab in advanced cancers. Libraries were prepared by immunoSEQ multiplex PCR; TCRdb keeps only in-frame clonotypes and omits some of them. The sample has 150,000 to 180,000 clones, roughly 94% seen once. Source: CD4+ or CD8+ T cells sorted from blood, taken in a trial of the OX40 agonist ivuxolimab. The receptor set was obtained from an adult with an advanced solid tumor such as melanoma, head and neck, liver or kidney cancer.

This clone came up once. The V and J genes are TRBV5-1 and TRBJ1-4, with a tentative D call TRBD1 (6 bases). With 0 bases removed from V and 0 bases from J, the gap between germline ends came to 9 bases. From germline, CDR1 is SGHRS and CDR2 YFSETQ. The CDR3 length is 16 residues. CDR3 sequence: CASSLGTVATNEKLFF. In nucleotides, the CDR3 is TGCGCCAGCAGCTTGGGGACAGTTGCAACTAATGAAAAACTGTTTTTT.

V usage is TRBV6-1 and J usage is TRBJ1-2; no definite D call. Between the trimmed V and J ends, which lost 7 bases and 3 bases, there was a span of 15 bases. Germline V gives CDR1 MNHNS, CDR2 SASEGT. The CDR3 covers 14 residues. In nucleotides, the CDR3 is TGTGCCAGCACCCCCTTGGCGGACCACTATGGCTACACCTTC. It yields the protein CASTPLADHYGYTF.

The V and J genes are TRBV14 and TRBJ2-3; no definite D call. The ends were cut back, 6 bases at V and 1 base at J, with 8 bases in the middle. Germline CDR1 is SGHDN and CDR2 is FVKESK. The CDR3 extends over 13 amino acids. CDR3 sequence (DNA): TGTGCCAGCAGGTTCGTGGGCACAGATACGCAGTATTTT. This gives the protein CASRFVGTDTQYF.

The rearrangement uses TRBV7-9 and TRBJ2-2, with TRBD1 as a possible D gene (7 bases). The germline V gene has CDR1 SEHNR and CDR2 FQNEAQ (reference sequence). With 5 bases removed from V and 13 bases from J, the gap between germline ends came to 17 bases. The CDR3 consists of 13 residues. CDR3 amino acids: CASSPTGPGRLFF. In nucleotides, the CDR3 is TGTGCCAGCAGCCCGACAGGGCCCGGGAGGCTGTTTTTT.

The rearrangement uses TRBV6-6 and TRBJ2-7; 10 nucleotides align to TRBD1. The germline V gene has CDR1 MNHNY and CDR2 SVGAGI (reference sequence). V lost 5 bases to trimming and J lost 4 bases; unmatched junction nucleotides: 11. This CDR3 is built from 16 residues. The CDR3 region is CASSPRRDRGQYEQYF. The CDR3 DNA reads TGTGCCAGCAGTCCAAGAAGGGACAGGGGTCAGTACGAGCAGTACTTC.

This clone was recorded only once. This chain connects TRBV7-2 to TRBJ1-4, with D tentatively TRBD1 (6 bases). The CDR3 sequence is 12 residues long. The V end was cut by 5 bases, the J end by 8 bases, with 9 bases between. CDR1 is SGHTA, CDR2 FQGNSA, per germline. CDR3 residues: CASSEDREKLFF. CDR3 in DNA: TGTGCCAGCAGCGAAGACAGGGAAAAACTGTTTTTT.

The chain joins TRBV4-3 to TRBJ1-4; 7 positions match TRBD1. The CDR3 length is 16 residues. Trimming removed 4 bases from V and 5 bases from J; junction bases left unmatched: 10. Germline CDR1 is LGHNA and CDR2 is YSLEER. This CDR3 is CASSPTSGTANEKLFF. The CDR3 nucleotides read TGCGCCAGCAGCCCAACTTCTGGGACAGCAAATGAAAAACTGTTTTTT.

This rearrangement joins TRBV10-1 to TRBJ2-7, with D possibly called TRBD1 or TRBD2 (5 bases each). Germline V CDR1 and CDR2: WNHNN, SYGVQD (reference sequence). Deletions cut 0 bases from V and 7 bases from J, with 16 bases between. The CDR3 length is 15 residues. The CDR3 sequence: CASSESRGRVREQYF. The CDR3 nucleotides are TGCGCCAGCAGTGAGTCGAGGGGCAGGGTGAGGGAGCAGTACTTC.

The J gene is TRBJ2-3, the V gene TRBV7-2, with 9 positions matching TRBD2. V shed 3 bases, J shed 5 bases, and the junction held 9 bases outside the gene matches. The CDR3 is made up of 16 amino acids. The germline V gene has CDR1 SGHTA and CDR2 FQGNSA. The CDR3 loop is CASSFAGGPTGDTQYF. The CDR3 DNA reads TGTGCCAGCAGCTTTGCGGGAGGGCCAACAGGAGATACGCAGTATTTT.

This chain links TRBV9 with TRBJ2-6; D call uncertain. The germline gives CDR1 SGDLS, CDR2 YYNGEE. This CDR3 comprises 15 residues. The V gene lost 0 bases and the J gene lost 0 bases, with 4 bases spanning the gap. The DNA of the CDR3 is TGTGCCAGCAGCGTAGACGGCTCTGGGGCCAACGTCCTGACTTTC. Translating it yields CASSVDGSGANVLTF. The full variable domain, in which reference TRBV9 and TRBJ2-6 provide the parts outside the CDR3, is DSGVTQTPKHLITATGQRVTLRCSPRSGDLSVYWYQQSLDQGLQFLIQYYNGEERAKGNILERFSAQQFPDLHSELNLSSLELGDSALYFCASSVDGSGANVLTFGAGSRLTVL.

The J gene is TRBJ1-3, the V gene TRBV9; D uncertain. Germline V gene data show CDR1 as SGDLS and CDR2 as YYNGEE. The CDR3 spans 16 residues. Between the trimmed V and J ends, which lost 4 bases and 0 bases, there was a span of 14 bases. CDR3 in DNA: TGTGCCAGCAGCCCCATCCTGGATCGCTCTGGAAACACCATATATTTT. It codes for CASSPILDRSGNTIYF.

The rearrangement uses TRBV27 and TRBJ1-4; D remains ambiguous. CDR1 MNHEY and CDR2 SMNVEV come from the germline V gene (reference sequence). Deletions cut 3 bases from V and 5 bases from J, with 13 bases between. The CDR3 is 15 residues long. The CDR3 nucleotides read TGTGCCAGCAGTTTGGGAGTTCTGCACAATGAAAAACTGTTTTTT. Residues: CASSLGVLHNEKLFF. Filled out from reference TRBV27 and TRBJ1-4, the complete variable domain reads EAQVTQNPRYLITVTGKKLTVTCSQNMNHEYMSWYRQDPGLGLRQIYYSMNVEVTDKGDVPEGYKVSRKEKRNFPLILESPSPNQTSLYFCASSLGVLHNEKLFFGSGTQLSVL.

The chain combines TRBV27 with TRBJ2-7, with D possibly being TRBD1 (6 bases). Germline V CDR1 and CDR2: MNHEY, SMNVEV (reference sequence). This CDR3 is 14 amino acids long. With 4 bases removed from V and 3 bases from J, the gap between germline ends came to 13 bases. CDR3 residues: CASSSPGHRYEQYF. The CDR3, as DNA: TGTGCCAGCAGTTCCCCGGGACACCGCTACGAGCAGTACTTC.

The J gene is TRBJ1-2, the V gene TRBV10-3; TRBD1 matches at 10 bases. The CDR3 covers 15 residues. Germline V gene lookup returns CDR1 ENHRY and CDR2 SYGVKD. The trim removed 6 bases at V and 2 bases at J, leaving 6 bases unmatched. This chain's CDR3 is CAIREEDRGNYGYTF. The CDR3 DNA sequence: TGTGCCATCAGAGAGGAGGACAGGGGGAACTATGGCTACACCTTC.

This chain connects TRBV5-1 to TRBJ2-5; D is unresolved. Germline V gene data show CDR1 as SGHRS and CDR2 as YFSETQ. The germline V and J ends were trimmed by 3 bases and 4 bases, with 7 bases remaining between them. CDR3 length: 12 residues. CDR3 sequence (DNA): TGCGCCAGCAGCTATTCAGGAGAGACCCAGTACTTC. Its translation: CASSYSGETQYF.

This chain connects TRBV21-1 to TRBJ2-6; no check of the table's D call, TRBD2, against the DNA was made. TRBV21-1 is a pseudogene. The CDR3 runs to 19 residues. Here the CDR3 DNA reads TGTGCCAGCAGCAAAAAGGGCCAGCGGGGAAGCTCTGGGGCCAACGTCCTGACTTTC. As protein: CASSKKGQRGSSGANVLTF.

The CDR3 region is CASSPGQPGYGYTF. CDR3 nucleotide sequence: TGTGCCAGCAGCCCTGGACAACCGGGCTATGGCTACACCTTC. This chain joins TRBV7-6 and TRBJ1-2, with a tentative D call TRBD1 (5 bases). This CDR3 has 14 amino acids. Germline CDR1 and CDR2: SGHVS and FNYEAQ. V dropped 5 bases and J dropped 4 bases, with 14 bases sitting between them.

The gene calls are TRBV10-3 and TRBJ2-2; 9 bases map to TRBD2. Germline V gene sequence: CDR1 ENHRY, CDR2 SYGVKD. The CDR3 extends over 14 amino acids. V lost 6 bases to trimming and J lost 4 bases; unmatched junction nucleotides: 3. CDR3 protein: CAIRGTSFTGELFF. The CDR3 DNA is TGTGCCATCAGAGGGACTAGCTTCACCGGGGAGCTGTTTTTT.

The gene calls are TRBV7-7 and TRBJ2-1; 10 nucleotides match TRBD2. Germline lookup yields CDR1 SSHAT and CDR2 FNYEAQ (reference sequence). There are 16 residues in the CDR3. Unmatched junction bases numbered 4, after V lost 1 base and J lost 4 bases. In DNA, the CDR3 is TGTGCCAGCAGCTTAGGTAGCGGGGGGACATACAATGAGCAGTTCTTC. Its translation: CASSLGSGGTYNEQFF.

This clone was seen only once. The chain has TRBV19 and TRBJ1-2, with D maybe TRBD1 (5 bases). The CDR3 totals 14 residues. Trimming stripped 2 bases from V and 4 bases from J, with 11 bases between. Germline values: CDR1 LNHDA, CDR2 SQIVND (reference sequence). CDR3 DNA sequence: TGTGCCAGTAGTATATGGCCAGGGCCCTATGGCTACACCTTC. This gives the protein CASSIWPGPYGYTF.

The J gene is TRBJ2-5, the V gene TRBV14; TRBD1 might be the D (5 bases). In germline, CDR1 is SGHDN, CDR2 FVKESK. V was clipped by 4 bases and J by 2 bases, with 17 bases between them. The CDR3 contains 16 residues. The CDR3 region has the DNA TGTGCCAGCAGCCCCGGAATAAACAGGATTCAAGAGACCCAGTACTTC. Protein product: CASSPGINRIQETQYF.

The genes are TRBV5-1 and TRBJ1-4; the D gene is possibly TRBD1 (5 bases). The CDR3 sequence is 13 residues long. Germline loops: CDR1 SGHRS, CDR2 YFSETQ. Trimming pared 4 bases from V and 5 bases from J, leaving 9 bases between. CDR3 in amino acids: CASSPGANEKLFF. The CDR3 DNA sequence: TGCGCCAGCAGCCCCGGGGCGAATGAAAAACTGTTTTTT.

The chain joins TRBV20-1 to TRBJ1-1; D is unresolved. This CDR3 is 11 amino acids long. V was clipped by 6 bases and J by 8 bases, with 13 bases between them. Germline loops: CDR1 DFQATT, CDR2 SNEGSKA (reference sequence). The CDR3 DNA reads TGCAGTGCGAACGGCCACCCGGAAGCTTTCTTT. Amino acids: CSANGHPEAFF.

The CDR3 nucleotides are TGTGCCAGCTCACCAACGGACCGGGACAACACTGAAGCTTTCTTT. The encoded protein is CASSPTDRDNTEAFF. This chain uses TRBV18 with TRBJ1-1; D is perhaps TRBD1 (5 bases). Germline CDR1 KGHSH, CDR2 LQKENI. V was pared by 2 bases and J by 2 bases, with 12 bases between. This CDR3 contains 15 residues.

The chain links TRBV2 to TRBJ2-7; 8 bases are a match to TRBD1. This CDR3 region has 14 residues. Germline V CDR1 and CDR2: SNHLY, FYNNEI. V trimming: 6 bases; J trimming: 2 bases; junction bases outside the gene matches: 6. This CDR3 is CASRRTGSAYEQYF. In nucleotides, the CDR3 is TGTGCCAGCAGAAGGACAGGGTCGGCCTACGAGCAGTACTTC.

The rearrangement links TRBV7-3 to TRBJ1-1; unclear D gene. Trimming removed 3 bases from V and 5 bases from J, with 13 bases in between. CDR3 length equals 14 residues. Germline V gene sequence: CDR1 SGHTA, CDR2 FQGTGA. CDR3 coding DNA: TGTGCCAGCAGCTTGGGCACCACGGGAACTGAAGCTTTCTTT. Residues: CASSLGTTGTEAFF.

V usage is TRBV5-8 and J usage is TRBJ2-1, with D possibly matching TRBD2 (5 bases). Germline V gene data show CDR1 as SGHTS and CDR2 as YDEGEE. V was clipped by 6 bases and J by 2 bases, with 15 bases between them. The CDR3 spans 15 residues. The CDR3 bases are TGTGCCAGCACTTTCGAAGGGAGAGCCTACAATGAGCAGTTCTTC. It specifies CASTFEGRAYNEQFF.